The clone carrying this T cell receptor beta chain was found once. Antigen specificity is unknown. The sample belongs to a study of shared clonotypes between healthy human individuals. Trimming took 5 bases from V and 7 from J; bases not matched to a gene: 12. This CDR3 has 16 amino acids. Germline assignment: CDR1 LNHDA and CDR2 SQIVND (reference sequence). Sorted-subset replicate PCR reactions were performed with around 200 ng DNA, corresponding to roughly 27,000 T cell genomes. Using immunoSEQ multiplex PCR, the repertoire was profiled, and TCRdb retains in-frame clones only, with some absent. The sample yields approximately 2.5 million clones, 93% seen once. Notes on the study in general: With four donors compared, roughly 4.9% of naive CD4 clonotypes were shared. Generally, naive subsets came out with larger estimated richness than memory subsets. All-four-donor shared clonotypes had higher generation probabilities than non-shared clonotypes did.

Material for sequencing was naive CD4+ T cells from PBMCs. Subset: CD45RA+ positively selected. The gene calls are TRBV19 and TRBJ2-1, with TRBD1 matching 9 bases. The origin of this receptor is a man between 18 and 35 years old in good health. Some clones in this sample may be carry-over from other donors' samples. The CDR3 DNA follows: TGTGCCAGTAGTGTTCTCCGGGACAGGGTTACAAATGAGCAGTTCTTC. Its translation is CASSVLRDRVTNEQFF.